The present entry profiles one TCR beta chain with its context. Antigen specificity is unknown. CDR3 length: 14 amino acids. The junction had 10 bases not matched to a gene; V was cut back by 1 base and J by 13 bases. Looked up from germline, CDR1 is SGHAT and CDR2 is FQNNGV. The data were obtained in a study of CD4+ T cells in melanoma. Regarding the study as a whole: A reported correlation linked neoantigen-specific CD4+ T cells to CD8+, macrophage and B cell function. In melanoma, neoantigen-specific CD4+ T cells reportedly differed in differentiation state.

Clones were sequenced by immunoSEQ multiplex PCR, and TCRdb holds only the in-frame ones, with some missing. The table lists 20,000 to 25,000 clones, about 80% of them singletons. This TCR was sampled from a human donor with melanoma. The chain has TRBV11-2 and TRBJ1-2; 9 bases are a match to TRBD1. Source material: cells from a culture (not recorded whether cultured in vitro). CDR3 bases: TGTGCCAGCAGCTTAGTGGCGGGGACAGGGCCACCCACCTTC. Amino acids: CASSLVAGTGPPTF.